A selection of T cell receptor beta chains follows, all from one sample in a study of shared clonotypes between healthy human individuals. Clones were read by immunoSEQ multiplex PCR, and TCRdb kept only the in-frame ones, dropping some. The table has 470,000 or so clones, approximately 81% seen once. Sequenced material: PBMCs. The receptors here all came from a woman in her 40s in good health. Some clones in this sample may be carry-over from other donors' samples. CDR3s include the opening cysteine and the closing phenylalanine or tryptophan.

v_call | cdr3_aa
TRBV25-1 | CASSDPQETQYF
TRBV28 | CASSLWGTSGRNEQYF
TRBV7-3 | CASSLQGGTYEQYF
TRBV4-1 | CASSQAGLAITDTQYF
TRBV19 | CASSVDRPGDTEAFF
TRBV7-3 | CASSLTTGAEAFF
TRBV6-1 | CASSRQVTNTGELFF
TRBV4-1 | CASSQPTGVRGTEAFF
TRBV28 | CASSLRERGYTF
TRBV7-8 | CASSARQGQETQYF
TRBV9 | CASSVVPGPRETQYF
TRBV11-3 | CASSLTGQRAFF
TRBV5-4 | CASSLVGDHQETQYF
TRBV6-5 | CASRRAGVDNEQFF
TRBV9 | CASSVVADSNTGELFF
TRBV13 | CASSPGQGKAGNTIYF
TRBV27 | CASSFDRNTEAFF
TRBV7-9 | CASSLGVTGGDTGELFF
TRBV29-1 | CSVVVAGRSYNEQFF
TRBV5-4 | CASTLDRGSYNEQFF
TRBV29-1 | CSVDVSGRGTDTQYF
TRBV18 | CASSQGRNQPQHF
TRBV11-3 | CASSSGLAGFNEQFF
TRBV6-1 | CASWGVSSYNEQFF
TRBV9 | CASSVTGNIQETQYF
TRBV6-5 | CASSYARDTEAFF
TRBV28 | CASSFEQGNTEAFF
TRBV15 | CATSWGPTEAFF
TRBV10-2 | CASSVGQLSNQPQHF
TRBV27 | CASSNPGGMNTEAFF
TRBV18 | CASSPTAWTGWHSNQPQHF
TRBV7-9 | CASRRATNEKLFF
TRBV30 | CALSWYTGELLF
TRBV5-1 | CASMGLAGKNTGELFF
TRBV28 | CASSGQGGETQYF
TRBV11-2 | CASSLVGRAGVDTQYF
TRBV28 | CASSLRGSGYNEQFF
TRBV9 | CASSGRDGTYEQYF
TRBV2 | CASSVGRDSSFF
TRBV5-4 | CASSLGGGAPQPQHF
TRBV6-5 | CASSYSGDNQPQHF
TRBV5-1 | CASSGTGRSSYEQYF
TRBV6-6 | CASLDANTGELFF
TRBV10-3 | CAISELGEKLFF
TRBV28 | CASSRIAVLIQETQYF
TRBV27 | CASSLRQGSHNEQFF
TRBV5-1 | CASSLGLSSYEQYF
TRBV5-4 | CASSLGQLVRTEQFF
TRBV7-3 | CASSLGTSGANEQFF
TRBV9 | CASSPGQAHQPQHF
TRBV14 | CASSQDRRDQRTDTQYF
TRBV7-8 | CASSLGAGQGRTEAFF
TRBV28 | CASSTASGNSDTQYF
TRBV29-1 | CSVGDTWNIQYF
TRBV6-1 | CASSELGTSYHNEQFF
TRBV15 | CATSRGTGDGYGYTF
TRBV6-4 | CASSSGTAGTGANVLTF
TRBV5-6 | CASSSLPTGGQPQHF